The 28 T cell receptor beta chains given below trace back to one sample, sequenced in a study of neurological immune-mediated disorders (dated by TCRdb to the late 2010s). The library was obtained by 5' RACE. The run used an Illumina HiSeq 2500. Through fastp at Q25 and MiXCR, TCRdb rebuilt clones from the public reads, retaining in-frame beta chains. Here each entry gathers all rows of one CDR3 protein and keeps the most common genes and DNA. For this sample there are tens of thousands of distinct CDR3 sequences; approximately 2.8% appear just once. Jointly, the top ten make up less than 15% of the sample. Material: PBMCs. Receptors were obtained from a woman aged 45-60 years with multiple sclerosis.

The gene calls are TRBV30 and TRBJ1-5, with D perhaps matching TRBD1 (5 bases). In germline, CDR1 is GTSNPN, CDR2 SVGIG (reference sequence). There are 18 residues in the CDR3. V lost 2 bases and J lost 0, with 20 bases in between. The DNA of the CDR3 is TGTGCCTGGAGTCACGCCCCGGGACCAGGGTATAGCAATCAGCCCCAGCATTTT. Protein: CAWSHAPGPGYSNQPQHF.

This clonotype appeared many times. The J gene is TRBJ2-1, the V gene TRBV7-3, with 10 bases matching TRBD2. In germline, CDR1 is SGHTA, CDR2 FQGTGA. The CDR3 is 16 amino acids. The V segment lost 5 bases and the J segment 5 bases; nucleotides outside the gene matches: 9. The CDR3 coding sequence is TGTGCCAGCAGCCGTAGTGAGCGGGAGGGACACAATGAGCAGTTCTTC. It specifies CASSRSEREGHNEQFF.

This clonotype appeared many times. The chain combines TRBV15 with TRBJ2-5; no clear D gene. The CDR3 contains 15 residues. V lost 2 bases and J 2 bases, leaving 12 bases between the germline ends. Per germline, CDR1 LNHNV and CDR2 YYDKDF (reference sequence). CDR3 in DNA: TGTGCCACCAGCAGATCGACACCTTGGCAAGAGACCCAGTACTTC. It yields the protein CATSRSTPWQETQYF.

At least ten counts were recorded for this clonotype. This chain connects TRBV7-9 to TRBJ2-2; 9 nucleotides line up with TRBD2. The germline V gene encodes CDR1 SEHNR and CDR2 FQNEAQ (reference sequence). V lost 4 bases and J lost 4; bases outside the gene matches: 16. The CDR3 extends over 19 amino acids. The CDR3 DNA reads TGTGCCAGCAGCTCCAGTCTCGCGGGAGGGCCCTCTGGCACCGGGGAGCTGTTTTTT. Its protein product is CASSSSLAGGPSGTGELFF. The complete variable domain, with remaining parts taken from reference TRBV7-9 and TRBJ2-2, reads DTGVSQNPRHKITKRGQNVTFRCDPISEHNRLYWYRQTLGQGPEFLTYFQNEAQLEKSRLLSDRFSAERPKGSFSTLEIQRTEQGDSAMYLCASSSSLAGGPSGTGELFFGEGSRLTVL.

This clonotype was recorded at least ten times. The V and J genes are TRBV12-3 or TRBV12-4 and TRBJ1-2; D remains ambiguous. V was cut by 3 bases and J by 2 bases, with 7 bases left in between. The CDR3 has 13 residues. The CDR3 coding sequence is TGTGCCAGCAGTTTGGCACGGAACTATGGCTACACCTTC. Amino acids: CASSLARNYGYTF.

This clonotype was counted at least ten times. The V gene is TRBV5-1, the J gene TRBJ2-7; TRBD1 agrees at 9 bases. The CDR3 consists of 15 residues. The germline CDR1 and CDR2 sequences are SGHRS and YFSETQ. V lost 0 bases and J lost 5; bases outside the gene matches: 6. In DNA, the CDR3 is TGCGCCAGCAGCTTGGCCGGGACAGGGCGCAACGAGCAGTACTTC. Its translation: CASSLAGTGRNEQYF.

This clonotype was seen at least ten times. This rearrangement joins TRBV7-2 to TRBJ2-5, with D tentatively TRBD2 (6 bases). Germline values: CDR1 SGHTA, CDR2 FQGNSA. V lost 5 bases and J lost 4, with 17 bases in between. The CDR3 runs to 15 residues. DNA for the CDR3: TGTGCCAGCAGCCCCACGACTAGTTCCGTAGAGACCCAGTACTTC. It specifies CASSPTTSSVETQYF.

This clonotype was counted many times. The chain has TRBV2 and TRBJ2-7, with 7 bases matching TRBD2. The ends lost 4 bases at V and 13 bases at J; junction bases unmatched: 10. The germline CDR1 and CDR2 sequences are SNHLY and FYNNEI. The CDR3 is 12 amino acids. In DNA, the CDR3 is TGTGCCAGCAGTGTTCGGACTAGTCTTTCCTACTTC. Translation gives CASSVRTSLSYF.

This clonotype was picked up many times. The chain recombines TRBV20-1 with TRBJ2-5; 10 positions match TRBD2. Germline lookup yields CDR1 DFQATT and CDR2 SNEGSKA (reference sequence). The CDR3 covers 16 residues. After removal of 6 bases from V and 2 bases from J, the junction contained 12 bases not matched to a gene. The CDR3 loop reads CSARISSGRAQETQYF. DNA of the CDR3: TGCAGTGCCAGGATTAGCAGCGGGAGGGCTCAAGAGACCCAGTACTTC.

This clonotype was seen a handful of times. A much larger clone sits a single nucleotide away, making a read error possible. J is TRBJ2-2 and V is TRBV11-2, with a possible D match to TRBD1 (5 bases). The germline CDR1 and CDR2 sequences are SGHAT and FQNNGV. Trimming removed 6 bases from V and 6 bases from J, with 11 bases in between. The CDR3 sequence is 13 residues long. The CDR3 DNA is TGTGCCAGCAGGCAAAAGGGGCCCGGGGAGCTGTTTTTT. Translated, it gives CASRQKGPGELFF. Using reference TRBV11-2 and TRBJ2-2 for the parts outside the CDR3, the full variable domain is EAGVAQSPRYKIIEKRQSVAFWCNPISGHATLYWYQQILGQGPKLLIQFQNNGVVDDSQLPKDRFSAERLKGVDSTLKIQPAKLEDSAVYLCASRQKGPGELFFGEGSRLTVL.

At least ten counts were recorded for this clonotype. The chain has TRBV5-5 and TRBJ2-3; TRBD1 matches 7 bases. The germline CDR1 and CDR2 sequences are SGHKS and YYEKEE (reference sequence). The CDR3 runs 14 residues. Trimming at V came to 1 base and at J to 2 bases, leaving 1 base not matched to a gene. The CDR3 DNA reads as TGTGCCAGCAGCTTGCAGGGGGTCACAGATACGCAGTATTTT. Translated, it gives CASSLQGVTDTQYF.

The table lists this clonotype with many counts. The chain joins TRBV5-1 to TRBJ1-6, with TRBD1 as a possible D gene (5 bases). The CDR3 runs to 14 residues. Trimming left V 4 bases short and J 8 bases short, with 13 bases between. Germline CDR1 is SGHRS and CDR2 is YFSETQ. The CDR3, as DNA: TGCGCCAGCAGCCGGGGGGATGCAGATTCACCCCTCCACTTT. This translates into CASSRGDADSPLHF.

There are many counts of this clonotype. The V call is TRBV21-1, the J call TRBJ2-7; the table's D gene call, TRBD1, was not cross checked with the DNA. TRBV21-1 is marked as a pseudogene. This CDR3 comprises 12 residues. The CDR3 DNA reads TGTGCCAGCAGCCAGAGACAGACGGGGCAGTACGTC. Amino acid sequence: CASSQRQTGQYV.

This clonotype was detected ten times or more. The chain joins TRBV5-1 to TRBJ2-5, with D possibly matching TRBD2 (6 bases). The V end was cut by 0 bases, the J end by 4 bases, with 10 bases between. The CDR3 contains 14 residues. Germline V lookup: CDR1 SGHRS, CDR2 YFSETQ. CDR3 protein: CASSLVGGSETQYF. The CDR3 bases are TGCGCCAGCAGCTTGGTGGGGGGTTCAGAGACCCAGTACTTC. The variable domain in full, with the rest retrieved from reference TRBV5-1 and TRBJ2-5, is KAGVTQTPRYLIKTRGQQVTLSCSPISGHRSVSWYQQTPGQGLQFLFEYFSETQRNKGNFPGRFSGRQFSNSRSEMNVSTLELGDSALYLCASSLVGGSETQYFGPGTRLLVL.

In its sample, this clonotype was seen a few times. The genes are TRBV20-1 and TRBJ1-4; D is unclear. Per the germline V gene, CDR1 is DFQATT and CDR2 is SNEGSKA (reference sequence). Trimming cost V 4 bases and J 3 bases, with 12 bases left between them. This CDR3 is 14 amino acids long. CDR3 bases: TGCAGTGCTATGAAAGACGCAGCTAATGAAAAACTGTTTTTT. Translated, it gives CSAMKDAANEKLFF.

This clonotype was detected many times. For the CDR3, the DNA is TGCAGTGCTAGGGTCAGGGGCACTGAAAAACTGTTTTTT. Protein: CSARVRGTEKLFF. V gene TRBV20-1 combines with J gene TRBJ1-4; a weak D match, TRBD1 (6 bases). V shed 3 bases and J shed 7 bases, with 12 bases lying between them. Germline loops: CDR1 DFQATT, CDR2 SNEGSKA (reference sequence). The CDR3 loop spans 13 amino acids.

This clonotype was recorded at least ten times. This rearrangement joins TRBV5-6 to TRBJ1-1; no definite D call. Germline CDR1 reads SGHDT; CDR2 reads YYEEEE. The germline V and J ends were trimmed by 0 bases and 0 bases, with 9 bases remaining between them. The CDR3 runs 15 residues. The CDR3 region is CASSLVQAMNTEAFF. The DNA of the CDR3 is TGTGCCAGCAGCTTGGTCCAGGCGATGAACACTGAAGCTTTCTTT.

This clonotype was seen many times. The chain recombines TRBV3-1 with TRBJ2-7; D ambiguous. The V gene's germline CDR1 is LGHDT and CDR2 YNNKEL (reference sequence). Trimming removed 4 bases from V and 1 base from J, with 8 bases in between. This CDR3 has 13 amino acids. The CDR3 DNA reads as TGTGCCAGCAGCCTCCAGCATTCCTACGAGCAGTACTTC. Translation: CASSLQHSYEQYF.

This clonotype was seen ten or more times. CDR3 residues: CASSLGLHGDTEAFF. CDR3 sequence (DNA): TGCGCCAGCAGCTTGGGTCTCCATGGGGACACTGAAGCTTTCTTT. The chain joins TRBV5-1 to TRBJ1-1; D not resolved. V was pared by 0 bases and J by 3 bases, with 12 bases between. CDR3 size: 15 residues. Germline V gene data show CDR1 as SGHRS and CDR2 as YFSETQ.

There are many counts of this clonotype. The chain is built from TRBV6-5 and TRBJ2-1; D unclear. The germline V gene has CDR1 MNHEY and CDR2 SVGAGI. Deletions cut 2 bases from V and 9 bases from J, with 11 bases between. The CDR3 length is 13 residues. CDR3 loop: CASSYVELSEQFF. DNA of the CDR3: TGTGCCAGCAGTTACGTCGAGTTGAGTGAGCAGTTCTTC.

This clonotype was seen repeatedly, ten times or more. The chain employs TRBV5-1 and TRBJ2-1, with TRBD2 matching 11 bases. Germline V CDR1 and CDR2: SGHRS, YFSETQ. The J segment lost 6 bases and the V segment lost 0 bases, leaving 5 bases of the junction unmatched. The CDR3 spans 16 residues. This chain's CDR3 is CASSLDPSGRSNEQFF. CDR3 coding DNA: TGCGCCAGCAGCTTGGATCCTAGCGGGAGGTCCAATGAGCAGTTCTTC.

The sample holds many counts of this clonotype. CDR3 region: CASTPPKEREDPYNEQFF. The CDR3 DNA reads as TGTGCCAGCACACCCCCCAAAGAGCGGGAGGACCCCTACAATGAGCAGTTCTTC. V gene TRBV7-3 combines with J gene TRBJ2-1, with 9 bases that match TRBD2. After removal of 7 bases from V and 2 bases from J, the junction contained 15 bases not matched to a gene. This CDR3 spans 18 amino acids. From germline, CDR1 is SGHTA and CDR2 FQGTGA.

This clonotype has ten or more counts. For the CDR3, the DNA is TGCGCCAGCATGCCTTTGCAGGCCCGGGGGTCCTCCTACAATGAGCAGTTCTTC. Its protein is CASMPLQARGSSYNEQFF. The chain carries TRBV5-1 and TRBJ2-1, with D possibly TRBD2 on 6 matching bases. This CDR3 contains 18 residues. The ends were cut back, 6 bases at V and 0 bases at J, with 22 bases in the middle. Germline loops: CDR1 SGHRS, CDR2 YFSETQ.

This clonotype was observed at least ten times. The DNA of the CDR3 is TGCAGTGCTAGACAGAGCGGGAGCTCCTACAATGAGCAGTTCTTC. Residues: CSARQSGSSYNEQFF. V gene TRBV20-1 combines with J gene TRBJ2-1, with 8 bases that match TRBD2. From germline, CDR1 is DFQATT and CDR2 SNEGSKA (reference sequence). The CDR3 is 15 residues long. V shed 2 bases, J shed 0 bases, and the junction held 3 bases outside the gene matches.

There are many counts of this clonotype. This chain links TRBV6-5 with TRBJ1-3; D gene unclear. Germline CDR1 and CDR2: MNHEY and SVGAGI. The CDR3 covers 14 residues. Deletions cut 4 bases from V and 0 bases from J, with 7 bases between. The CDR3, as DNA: TGTGCCAGCAGTTTGTCCGGCTCTGGAAACACCATATATTTT. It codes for CASSLSGSGNTIYF.

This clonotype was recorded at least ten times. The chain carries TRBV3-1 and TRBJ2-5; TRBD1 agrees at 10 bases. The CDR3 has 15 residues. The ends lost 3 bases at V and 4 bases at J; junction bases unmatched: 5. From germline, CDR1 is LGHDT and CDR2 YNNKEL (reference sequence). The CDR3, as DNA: TGTGCCAGCAGCCATGGGACAGGGGAAAGAGAGACCCAGTACTTC. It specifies CASSHGTGERETQYF.

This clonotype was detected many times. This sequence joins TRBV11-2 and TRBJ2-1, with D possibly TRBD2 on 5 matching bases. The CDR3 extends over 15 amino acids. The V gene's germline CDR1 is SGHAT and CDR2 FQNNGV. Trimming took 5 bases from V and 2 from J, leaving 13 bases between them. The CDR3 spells CASSLREDAYNEQFF. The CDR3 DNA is TGTGCCAGCAGCCTCCGGGAAGACGCCTACAATGAGCAGTTCTTC. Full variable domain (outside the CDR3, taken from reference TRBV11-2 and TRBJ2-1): EAGVAQSPRYKIIEKRQSVAFWCNPISGHATLYWYQQILGQGPKLLIQFQNNGVVDDSQLPKDRFSAERLKGVDSTLKIQPAKLEDSAVYLCASSLREDAYNEQFFGPGTRLTVL.

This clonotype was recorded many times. CDR3 sequence reads: CSAPRTSGGDTQYF. CDR3 DNA: TGCAGTGCTCCCAGGACTAGCGGGGGGGATACGCAGTATTTT. The chain is built from TRBV20-1 and TRBJ2-3; 14 nucleotides align to TRBD2. The CDR3 loop spans 14 amino acids. In germline, CDR1 is DFQATT, CDR2 SNEGSKA (reference sequence). Trimming cost V 5 bases and J 6 bases; bases outside gene matches: 4.